The rows below give T cell receptor beta chains drawn from one sample of a study of blood T cell repertoires in COVID-19. Measured with immunoSEQ multiplex PCR; TCRdb has only the in-frame clones, and not every one. The table lists more than 35,000 clones, roughly 84% of them singletons. The sample comprised peripheral blood. The receptors stem from a man aged 70-80 years with active COVID-19. CDR3s include the opening cysteine and the closing phenylalanine or tryptophan. A D gene is named only where the DNA matches it firmly. Size is stated for part of the rows, as once, few or many counts, or as a class when the clone is expanded.

clone size,V gene,D gene,J gene,CDR3 DNA,CDR3 protein
NA,TRBV4-3,TRBD2,TRBJ2-5,TGCGCCAGCAGCCGCTTGCCTGGGGGACTAGCGGGGGGCCAAGAGACCCAGTACTTC,CASSRLPGGLAGGQETQYF
NA,TRBV4-1,NA,TRBJ2-3,TGCGCCAGCAGCCAACAAACAGGGATTGGACTAGGATATGCGCAGTATTTT,CASSQQTGIGLGYAQYF
NA,TRBV18,TRBD1,TRBJ2-5,TGTGCCAGCTCACGTGGACAGGGAGAGACCCAGTACTTC,CASSRGQGETQYF
NA,TRBV7-8,NA,TRBJ2-3,TGTGCCAGCAGCACACATAAGGCGGGCACAGATACGCAGTATTTT,CASSTHKAGTDTQYF
NA,TRBV15,TRBD1,TRBJ2-1,TGTGCCACCAGCGGGGAAGGGGGCGGACCCCCATATTACAATGAGCAGTTCTTC,CATSGEGGGPPYYNEQFF
few,TRBV19,TRBD2,TRBJ2-3,TGTGCCAGTAGTACTAGCGGGAGGTCAGATACGCAGTATTTT,CASSTSGRSDTQYF
NA,TRBV5-1,NA,TRBJ2-3,TGCGCCAGCACTTTGGGGGGAGATACGCAGTATTTT,CASTLGGDTQYF
NA,TRBV7-9,TRBD1,TRBJ2-3,TGTGCCAGCAGCTACGACAGGGGTATAAGCACAGATACGCAGTATTTT,CASSYDRGISTDTQYF
NA,TRBV4-3,TRBD2,TRBJ2-3,TGCGCCAGCAGCCAAGTACTAGCGGGTACGCAGTATTTT,CASSQVLAGTQYF
NA,TRBV4-3,NA,TRBJ2-6,TGCGCCAGCAGCCAAGCAGGGCAGGGGGGCAATGGGGCCAACGTCCTGACTTTC,CASSQAGQGGNGANVLTF
NA,TRBV5-1,TRBD1,TRBJ2-1,TGCGCCAGCAGCCCTGACAGGGGGGAATTCAATGAGCAGTTCTTC,CASSPDRGEFNEQFF
NA,TRBV28,TRBD2,TRBJ2-3,TGTGCCAGCAGTTCTACTCCGGGACTAGCGGGAGGAACTAGCACAGATACGCAGTATTTT,CASSSTPGLAGGTSTDTQYF
NA,TRBV3-1/TRBV3-2,NA,TRBJ2-1,TGTGCCAGCAGCCAAGATCTAGCGAAGTACAATGAGCAGTTCTTC,CASSQDLAKYNEQFF
NA,TRBV18,NA,TRBJ2-7,TGTGCCAGCTCACCACTGGACAGTTCCTACGAGCAGTACTTC,CASSPLDSSYEQYF
NA,TRBV2,NA,TRBJ1-5,TGTGCCAGCAGGCGTGGGTCAGCGAGCAATCAGCCCCAGCATTTT,CASRRGSASNQPQHF
NA,TRBV30,NA,TRBJ1-2,TGTGCCTGGAGGGGCGGGAGGGCCCCTAACTATGGCTACACCTTC,CAWRGGRAPNYGYTF